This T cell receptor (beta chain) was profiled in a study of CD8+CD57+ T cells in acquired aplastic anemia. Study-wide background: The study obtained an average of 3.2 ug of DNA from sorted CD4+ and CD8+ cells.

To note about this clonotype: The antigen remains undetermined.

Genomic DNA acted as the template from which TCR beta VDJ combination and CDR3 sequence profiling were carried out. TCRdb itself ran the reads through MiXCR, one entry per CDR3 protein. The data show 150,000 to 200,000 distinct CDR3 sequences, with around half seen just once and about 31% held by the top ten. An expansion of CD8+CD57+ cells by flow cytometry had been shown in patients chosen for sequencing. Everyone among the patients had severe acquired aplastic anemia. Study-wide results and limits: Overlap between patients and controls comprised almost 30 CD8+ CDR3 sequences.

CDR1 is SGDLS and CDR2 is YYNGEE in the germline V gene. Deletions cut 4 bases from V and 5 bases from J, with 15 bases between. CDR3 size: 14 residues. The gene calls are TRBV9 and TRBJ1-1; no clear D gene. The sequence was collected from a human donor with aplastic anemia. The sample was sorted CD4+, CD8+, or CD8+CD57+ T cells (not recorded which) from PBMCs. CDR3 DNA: TGTGCCAGCAGCCAAGCAGTTCGGGGTACTGAAGCTTTCTTT. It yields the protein CASSQAVRGTEAFF.